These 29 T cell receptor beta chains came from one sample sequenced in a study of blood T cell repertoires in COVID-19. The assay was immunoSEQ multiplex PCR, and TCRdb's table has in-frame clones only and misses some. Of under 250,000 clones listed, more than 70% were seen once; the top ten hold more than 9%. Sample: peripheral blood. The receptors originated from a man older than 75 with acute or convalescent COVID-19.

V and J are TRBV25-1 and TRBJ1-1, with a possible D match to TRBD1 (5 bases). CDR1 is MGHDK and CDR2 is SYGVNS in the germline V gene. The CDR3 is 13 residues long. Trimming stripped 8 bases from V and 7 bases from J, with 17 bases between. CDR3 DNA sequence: TGTGCCAGCGAGAGCAGGGTTTATGGTGAAGCTTTCTTT. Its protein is CASESRVYGEAFF. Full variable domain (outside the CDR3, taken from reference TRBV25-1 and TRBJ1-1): EADIYQTPRYLVIGTGKKITLECSQTMGHDKMYWYQQDPGMELHLIHYSYGVNSTEKGDLSSESTVSRIRTEHFPLTLESARPSHTSQYLCASESRVYGEAFFGQGTRLTVV.

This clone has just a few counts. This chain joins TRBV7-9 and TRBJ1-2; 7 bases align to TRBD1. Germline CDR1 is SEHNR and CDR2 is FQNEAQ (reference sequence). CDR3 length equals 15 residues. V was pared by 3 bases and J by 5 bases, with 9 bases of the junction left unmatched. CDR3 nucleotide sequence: TGTGCCAGCAGCTTTTTGAGGGGGCAGGGATATGGCTACACCTTC. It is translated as CASSFLRGQGYGYTF. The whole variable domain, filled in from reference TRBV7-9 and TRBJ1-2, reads DTGVSQNPRHKITKRGQNVTFRCDPISEHNRLYWYRQTLGQGPEFLTYFQNEAQLEKSRLLSDRFSAERPKGSFSTLEIQRTEQGDSAMYLCASSFLRGQGYGYTFGSGTRLTVV.

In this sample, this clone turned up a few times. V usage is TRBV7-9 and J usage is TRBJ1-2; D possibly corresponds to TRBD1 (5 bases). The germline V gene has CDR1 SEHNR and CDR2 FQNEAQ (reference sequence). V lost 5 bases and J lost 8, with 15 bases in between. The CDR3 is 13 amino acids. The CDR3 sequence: CASSLQEKIGYTF. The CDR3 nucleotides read TGTGCCAGCAGCCTACAGGAGAAAATCGGCTACACCTTC.

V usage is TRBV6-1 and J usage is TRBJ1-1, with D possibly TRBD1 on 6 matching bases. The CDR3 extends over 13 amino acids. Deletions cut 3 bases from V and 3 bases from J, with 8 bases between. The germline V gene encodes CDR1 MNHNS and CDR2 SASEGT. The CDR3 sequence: CASSDRGDTEAFF. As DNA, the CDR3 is TGTGCCAGCAGTGACAGGGGAGACACTGAAGCTTTCTTT.

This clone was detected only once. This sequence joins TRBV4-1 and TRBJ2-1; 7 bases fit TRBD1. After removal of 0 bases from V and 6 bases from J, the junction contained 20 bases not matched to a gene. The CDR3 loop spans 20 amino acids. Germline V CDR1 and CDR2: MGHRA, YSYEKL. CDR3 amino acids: CASSQDFRGSTGFTPNEQFF. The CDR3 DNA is TGCGCCAGCAGCCAAGATTTCAGGGGGTCAACAGGCTTTACCCCCAATGAGCAGTTCTTC.

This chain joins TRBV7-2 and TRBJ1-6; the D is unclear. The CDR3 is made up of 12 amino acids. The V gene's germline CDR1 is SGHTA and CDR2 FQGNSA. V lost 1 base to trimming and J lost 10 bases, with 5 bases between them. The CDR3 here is CASSLGESPLHF. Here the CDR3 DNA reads TGTGCCAGCAGCTTAGGGGAGTCACCCCTCCACTTT.

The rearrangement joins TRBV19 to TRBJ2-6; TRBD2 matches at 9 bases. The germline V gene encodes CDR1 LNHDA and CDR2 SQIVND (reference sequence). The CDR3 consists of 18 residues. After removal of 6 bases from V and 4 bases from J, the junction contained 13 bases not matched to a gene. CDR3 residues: CASRYTAGGPGGANVLTF. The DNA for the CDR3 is TGTGCCAGTAGATATACAGCGGGAGGTCCGGGGGGGGCCAACGTCCTGACTTTC.

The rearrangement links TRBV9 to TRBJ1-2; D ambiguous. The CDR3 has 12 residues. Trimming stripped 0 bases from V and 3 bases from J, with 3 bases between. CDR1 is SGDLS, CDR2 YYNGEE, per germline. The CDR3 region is CASSVEHYGYTF. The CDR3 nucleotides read TGTGCCAGCAGCGTAGAGCACTATGGCTACACCTTC.

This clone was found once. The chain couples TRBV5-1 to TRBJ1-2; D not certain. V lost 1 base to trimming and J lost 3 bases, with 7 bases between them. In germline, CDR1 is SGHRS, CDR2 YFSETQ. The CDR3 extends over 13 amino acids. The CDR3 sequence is CASSLMADYGYTF. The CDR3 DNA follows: TGCGCCAGCAGCTTGATGGCGGACTATGGCTACACCTTC. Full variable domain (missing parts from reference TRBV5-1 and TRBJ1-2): KAGVTQTPRYLIKTRGQQVTLSCSPISGHRSVSWYQQTPGQGLQFLFEYFSETQRNKGNFPGRFSGRQFSNSRSEMNVSTLELGDSALYLCASSLMADYGYTFGSGTRLTVV.

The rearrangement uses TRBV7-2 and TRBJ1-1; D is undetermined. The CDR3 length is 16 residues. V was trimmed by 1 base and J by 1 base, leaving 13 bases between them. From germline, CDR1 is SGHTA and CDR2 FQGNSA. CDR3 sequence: CASSLVATSGNTEAFF. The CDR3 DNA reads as TGTGCCAGCAGCTTAGTCGCCACCTCGGGGAACACTGAAGCTTTCTTT.

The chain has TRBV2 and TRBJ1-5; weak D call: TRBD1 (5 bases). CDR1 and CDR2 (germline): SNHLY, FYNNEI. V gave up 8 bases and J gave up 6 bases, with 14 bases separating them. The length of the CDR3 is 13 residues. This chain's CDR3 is CASSLGGGQPQHF. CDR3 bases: TGTGCCAGCTCACTGGGGGGAGGTCAGCCCCAGCATTTT.

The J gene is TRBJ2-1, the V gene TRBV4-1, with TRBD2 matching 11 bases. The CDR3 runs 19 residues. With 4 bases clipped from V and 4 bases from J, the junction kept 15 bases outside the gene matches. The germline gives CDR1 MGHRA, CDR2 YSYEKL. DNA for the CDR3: TGCGCCAGCAGCCTAAGCCAGACTAGCGGGGCCAGGGGTTACAATGAGCAGTTCTTC. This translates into CASSLSQTSGARGYNEQFF.

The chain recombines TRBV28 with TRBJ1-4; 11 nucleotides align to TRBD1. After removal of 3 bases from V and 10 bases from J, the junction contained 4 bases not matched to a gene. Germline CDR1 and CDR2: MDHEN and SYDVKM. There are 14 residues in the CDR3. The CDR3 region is CASSFGQGAGKLFF. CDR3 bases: TGTGCCAGCAGTTTCGGACAGGGGGCAGGAAAACTGTTTTTT.

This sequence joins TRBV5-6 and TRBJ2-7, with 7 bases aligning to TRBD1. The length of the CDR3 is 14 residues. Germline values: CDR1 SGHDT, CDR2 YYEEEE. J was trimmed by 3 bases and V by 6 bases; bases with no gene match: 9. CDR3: CASTSKAGGYEQYF. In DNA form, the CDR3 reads TGTGCCAGCACCTCTAAGGCAGGGGGCTACGAGCAGTACTTC.

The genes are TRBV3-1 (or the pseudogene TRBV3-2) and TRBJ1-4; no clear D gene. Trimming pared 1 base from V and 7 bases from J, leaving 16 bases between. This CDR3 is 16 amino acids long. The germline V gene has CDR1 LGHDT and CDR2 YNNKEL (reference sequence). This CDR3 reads CASSQGLAGRTEKLFF. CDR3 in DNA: TGTGCCAGCAGCCAAGGGCTTGCGGGGAGGACTGAAAAACTGTTTTTT.

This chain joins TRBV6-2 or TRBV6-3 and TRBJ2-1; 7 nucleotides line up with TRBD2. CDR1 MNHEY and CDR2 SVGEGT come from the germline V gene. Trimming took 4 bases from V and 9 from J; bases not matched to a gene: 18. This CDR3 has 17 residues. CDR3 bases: TGTGCCAGCAGTTCCCCCTCCCAGCGGGGCATCATCATTGAGCAGTTCTTC. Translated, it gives CASSSPSQRGIIIEQFF.

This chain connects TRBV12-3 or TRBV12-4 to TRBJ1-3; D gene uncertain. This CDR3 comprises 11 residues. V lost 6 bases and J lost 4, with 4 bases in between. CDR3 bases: TGTGCCAGCAGCCGGGGAAACACCATATATTTT. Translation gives CASSRGNTIYF.

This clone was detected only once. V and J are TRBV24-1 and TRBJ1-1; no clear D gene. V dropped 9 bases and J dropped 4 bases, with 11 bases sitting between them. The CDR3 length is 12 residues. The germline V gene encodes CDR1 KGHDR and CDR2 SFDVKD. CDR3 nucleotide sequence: TGTGCCACCTATCTGCCAGGCACTGAAGCTTTCTTT. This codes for CATYLPGTEAFF.

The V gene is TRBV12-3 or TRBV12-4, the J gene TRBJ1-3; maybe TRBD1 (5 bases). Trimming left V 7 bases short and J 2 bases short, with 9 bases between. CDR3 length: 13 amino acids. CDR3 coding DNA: TGTGCCAGCACGGGCAGGGCTGGAAACACCATATATTTT. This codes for CASTGRAGNTIYF.

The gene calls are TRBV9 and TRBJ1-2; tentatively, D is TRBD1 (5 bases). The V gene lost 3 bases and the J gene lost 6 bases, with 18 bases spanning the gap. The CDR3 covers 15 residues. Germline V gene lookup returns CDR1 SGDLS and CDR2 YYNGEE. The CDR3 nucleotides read TGTGCCAGCAGCGGGAGTGGGGGGACTTTAGATGGCTACACCTTC. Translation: CASSGSGGTLDGYTF.

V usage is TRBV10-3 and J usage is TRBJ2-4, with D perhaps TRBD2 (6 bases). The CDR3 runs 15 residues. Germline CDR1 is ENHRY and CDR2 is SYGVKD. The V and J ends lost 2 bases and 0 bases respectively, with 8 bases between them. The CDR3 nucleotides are TGTGCCATCAGTGAGGGGGGACTAGCCAAAAACATTCAGTACTTC. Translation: CAISEGGLAKNIQYF.

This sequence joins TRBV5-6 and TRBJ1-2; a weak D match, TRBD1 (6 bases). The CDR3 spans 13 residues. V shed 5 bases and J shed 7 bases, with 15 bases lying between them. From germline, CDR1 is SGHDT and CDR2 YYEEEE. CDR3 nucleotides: TGTGCCAGCAGGGCACAGGGTGTTCGTGGCTACACCTTC. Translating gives CASRAQGVRGYTF.

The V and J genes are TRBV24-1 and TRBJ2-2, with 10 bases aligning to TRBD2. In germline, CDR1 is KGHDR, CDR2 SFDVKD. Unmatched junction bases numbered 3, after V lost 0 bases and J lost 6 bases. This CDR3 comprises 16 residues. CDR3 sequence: CATSDLSGGAPGELFF. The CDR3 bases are TGTGCCACCAGTGATTTGAGCGGGGGGGCCCCCGGGGAGCTGTTTTTT.

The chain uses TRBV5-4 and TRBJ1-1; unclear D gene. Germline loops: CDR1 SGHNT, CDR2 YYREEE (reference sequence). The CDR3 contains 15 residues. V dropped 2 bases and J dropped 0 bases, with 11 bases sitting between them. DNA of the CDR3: TGTGCCAGCAGCTTTCCAGGATCCTTGAACACTGAAGCTTTCTTT. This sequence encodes CASSFPGSLNTEAFF.

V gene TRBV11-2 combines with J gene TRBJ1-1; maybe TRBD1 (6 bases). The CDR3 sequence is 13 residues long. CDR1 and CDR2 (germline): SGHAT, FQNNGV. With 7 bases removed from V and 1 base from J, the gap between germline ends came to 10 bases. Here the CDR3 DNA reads TGTGCCAGCACTACGGGACAGAACACTGAAGCTTTCTTT. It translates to CASTTGQNTEAFF.

The CDR3: CASSLARGTEAFF. CDR3 coding DNA: TGTGCCAGCAGCTTAGCCCGAGGGACTGAAGCTTTCTTT. The chain links TRBV7-9 to TRBJ1-1, with D unresolved. This CDR3 is 13 amino acids long. Germline CDR1 reads SEHNR; CDR2 reads FQNEAQ (reference sequence). Trimming removed 0 bases from V and 5 bases from J, with 7 bases in between.

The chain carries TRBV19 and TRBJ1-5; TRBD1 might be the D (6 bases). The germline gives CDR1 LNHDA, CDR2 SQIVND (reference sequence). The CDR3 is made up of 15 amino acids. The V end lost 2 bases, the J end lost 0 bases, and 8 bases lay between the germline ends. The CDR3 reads CASSIPGVSNQPQHF. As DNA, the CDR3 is TGTGCCAGTAGTATACCAGGGGTTAGCAATCAGCCCCAGCATTTT.

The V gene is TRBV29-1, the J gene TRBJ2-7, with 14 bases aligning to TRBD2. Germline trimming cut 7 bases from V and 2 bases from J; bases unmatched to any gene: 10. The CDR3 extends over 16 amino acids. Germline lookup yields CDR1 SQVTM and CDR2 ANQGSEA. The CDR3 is CSAAGLAGESPYEQYF. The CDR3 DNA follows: TGCAGCGCCGCGGGACTAGCGGGAGAAAGCCCCTACGAGCAGTACTTC.

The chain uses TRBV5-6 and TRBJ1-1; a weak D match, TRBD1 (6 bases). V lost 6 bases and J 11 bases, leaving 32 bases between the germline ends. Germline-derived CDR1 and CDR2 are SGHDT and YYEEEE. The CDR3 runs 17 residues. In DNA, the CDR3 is TGTGCCAGCAATCTTAAAGGGGGGGGACATCTAAGTGGTAGGGCTTTCTTT. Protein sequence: CASNLKGGGHLSGRAFF. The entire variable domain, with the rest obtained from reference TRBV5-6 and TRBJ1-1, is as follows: DAGVTQSPTHLIKTRGQQVTLRCSPKSGHDTVSWYQQALGQGPQFIFQYYEEEERQRGNFPDRFSGHQFPNYSSELNVNALLLGDSALYLCASNLKGGGHLSGRAFFGQGTRLTVV.